This TCR beta chain was documented in a study of metastatic and nonmetastatic thyroid tumors. The entire patient cohort was treatment-naive prior to thyroid surgery. TCRdb called clones again from the PCR reads with MiXCR. The repertoire holds about 21,000 clones, under 30% seen once, with approximately 14% in the top ten. The sequence was collected from a male donor with papillary thyroid cancer or a benign thyroid nodule (not recorded which). Some clones in this sample may be carry-over from other donors' samples. Sequenced: tumor tissue.

The CDR3 sequence is CATATEADQPQHF. Here the CDR3 DNA reads TGTGCCACCGCTACTGAGGCCGATCAGCCCCAGCATTTT. The rearrangement uses TRBV6-4 and TRBJ1-5; D is unclear. The germline CDR1 and CDR2 sequences are MRHNA and SNTAGT. CDR3 length equals 13 residues. The ends were cut back, 10 bases at V and 5 bases at J, with 15 bases in the middle.